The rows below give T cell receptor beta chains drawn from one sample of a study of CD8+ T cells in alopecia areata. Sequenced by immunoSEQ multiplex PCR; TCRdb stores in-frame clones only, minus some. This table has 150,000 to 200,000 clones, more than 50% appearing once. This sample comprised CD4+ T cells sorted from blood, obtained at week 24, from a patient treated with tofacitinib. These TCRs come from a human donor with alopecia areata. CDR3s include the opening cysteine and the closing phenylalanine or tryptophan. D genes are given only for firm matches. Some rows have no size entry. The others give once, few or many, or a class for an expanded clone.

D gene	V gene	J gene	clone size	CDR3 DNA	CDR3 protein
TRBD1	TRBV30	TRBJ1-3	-	TGTGCCTGGAGTATAACGGGACAGGGGATCGGGACCATATATTTT	CAWSITGQGIGTIYF
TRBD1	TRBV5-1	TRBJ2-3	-	TGCGCCAGCAGCCCCACAGGGGGATACACAGATACGCAGTATTTT	CASSPTGGYTDTQYF
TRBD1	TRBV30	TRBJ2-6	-	TGTGCTGGAGATACAGGGGTCCCCCCCAACGTCCTGACTTTC	CAGDTGVPPNVLTF
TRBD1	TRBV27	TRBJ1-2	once	TGTGCCAGCAGTTTAATAGGGGGCGACTATGGCTACACCTTC	CASSLIGGDYGYTF
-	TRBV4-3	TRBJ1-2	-	TGCGCCAGCAGCCAAGATTCAGGGGTCGCTGGCTACACCTTC	CASSQDSGVAGYTF
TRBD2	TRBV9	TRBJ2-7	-	TGTGCCAGCAGTCGTAACAGTGGTACTAGCGGAGACGAGCAGTACTTC	CASSRNSGTSGDEQYF
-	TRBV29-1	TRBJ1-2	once	TGCAGCGTCGACGAAAAATGGACAGATGGCTACACCTTC	CSVDEKWTDGYTF
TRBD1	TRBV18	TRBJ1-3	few	TGTGCCAGCTCACCACCAAGACAGGGCCACTCTGGAAACACCATATATTTT	CASSPPRQGHSGNTIYF
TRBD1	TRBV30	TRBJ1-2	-	TGTGCCTGGACCGGACAGGCGGGGGATGGCTACACCTTC	CAWTGQAGDGYTF
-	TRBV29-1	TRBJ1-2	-	TGCAGCGTTGAATCGGCTAGGGGTCGTGGGGGCTACACCTTC	CSVESARGRGGYTF
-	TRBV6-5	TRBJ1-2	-	TGTGCCAGCATTTCACTCCTCTCTTCAGATGGCTACACCTTC	CASISLLSSDGYTF
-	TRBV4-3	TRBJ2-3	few	TGCGCCAGCAGCCCTGATAGCGTCAGGGGAACAGATACGCAGTATTTT	CASSPDSVRGTDTQYF
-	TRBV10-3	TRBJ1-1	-	TGTGCCATCAGTGAGTCCAATACTAACACTGAAGCTTTCTTT	CAISESNTNTEAFF
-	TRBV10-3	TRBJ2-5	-	TGTGCCATCAGTGAGTCGAAGTCCGCGGGTGGGGAGACCCAGTACTTC	CAISESKSAGGETQYF
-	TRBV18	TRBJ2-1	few	TGTGCCAGCTCACTTTCCACAGGGAAGAGGAGGTTCTTC	CASSLSTGKRRFF
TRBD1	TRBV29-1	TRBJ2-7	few	TGCAGCGGGGGACAGGTCTACGAGCAGTACTTC	CSGGQVYEQYF
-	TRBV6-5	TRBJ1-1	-	TGTGCCACCCGAACCCGGGGCGACACTGAAGCTTTCTTT	CATRTRGDTEAFF
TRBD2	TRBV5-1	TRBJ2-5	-	TGCGCCAGCAGCTTTTCTAGCGGGGGGCCCAACCTCCCGGAGACCCAGTACTTC	CASSFSSGGPNLPETQYF
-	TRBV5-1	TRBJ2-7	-	TGCGCCAGCAGCTTTGGCGGGCAGCCCTCGGAGCAGTACTTC	CASSFGGQPSEQYF
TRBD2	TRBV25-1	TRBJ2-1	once	TGTGCCAGCAGGGGGGTTACTAGCGATCGAAGCTCCTACAATGAGCAGTTCTTC	CASRGVTSDRSSYNEQFF
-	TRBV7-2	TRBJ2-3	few	TGTGCCAGCAGCTTAGCGGAGCGGAGCACAGATACGCAGTATTTT	CASSLAERSTDTQYF
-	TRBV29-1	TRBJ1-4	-	TGCAGCGTTGAATCTAGGTTCACGGAAAAACTGTTTTTT	CSVESRFTEKLFF
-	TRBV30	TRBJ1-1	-	TGTGCCTGGAGTGTACGGACGAAAGTGGAAACTGAAGCTTTCTTT	CAWSVRTKVETEAFF
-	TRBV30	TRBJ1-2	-	TGTGCCTGGAGTGAGACGGGTTATGGCTACACCTTC	CAWSETGYGYTF
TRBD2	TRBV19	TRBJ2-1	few	TGTGCCAGTAGTATAGTAAGCGGGGCGTACAATGAGCAGTTCTTC	CASSIVSGAYNEQFF
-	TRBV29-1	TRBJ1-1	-	TGCAGCGTCGCTACAAGGACTGAAGCTTTCTTT	CSVATRTEAFF
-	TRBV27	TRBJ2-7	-	TGTGCCAGCACTGGGGGTGGCCTCGGAAAGTACGAGCAGTACTTC	CASTGGGLGKYEQYF
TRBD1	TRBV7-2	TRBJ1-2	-	TGTGCCAGCAGCGGGGGACAGGGTCCAGGCTATGGCTACACCTTC	CASSGGQGPGYGYTF
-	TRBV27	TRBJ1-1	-	TGTGCCAGCATAAAGCTGAATGAAGCTTTCTTT	CASIKLNEAFF
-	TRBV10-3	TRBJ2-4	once	TGTGCCACAGGGCAGGACGACAAAAACATTCAGTACTTC	CATGQDDKNIQYF
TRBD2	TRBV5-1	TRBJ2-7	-	TGCGCCAGCAGCCAGTCACCGGGACTAGCGGGTAGCGAGCAGTACTTC	CASSQSPGLAGSEQYF
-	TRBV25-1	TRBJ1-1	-	TGTGCCAGCAGTCGGGTGGATGCTTTCTTT	CASSRVDAFF
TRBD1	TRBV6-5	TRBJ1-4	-	TGTGCCAGCAGGACAGGGCGTGAAAAACTGTTTTTT	CASRTGREKLFF
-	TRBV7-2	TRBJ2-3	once	TGTGCCAGCAGCTTAGCGCTAACCAGCACAGATACGCAGTATTTT	CASSLALTSTDTQYF
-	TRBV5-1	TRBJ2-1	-	TGCGCCAGCAGCACGGGGGCCTTCTCCTACAATGAGCAGTTCTTC	CASSTGAFSYNEQFF
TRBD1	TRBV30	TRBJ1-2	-	TGTGCCTGGAGTCTAGGACAGGGCCCTTATGGCTACACCTTC	CAWSLGQGPYGYTF
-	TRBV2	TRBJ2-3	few	TGTGCCAGCAGCCTCACAGATACGCAGTATTTT	CASSLTDTQYF
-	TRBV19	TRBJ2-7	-	TGTGCCAGTAGTACCCCGGGCGGCTCCTACGAGCAGTACTTC	CASSTPGGSYEQYF
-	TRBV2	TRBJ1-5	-	TGTGCCAGCAACGAACAAAGCAATCAGCCCCAGCATTTT	CASNEQSNQPQHF
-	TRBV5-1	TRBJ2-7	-	TGCGCCAGCAGCCCGTCCGTCCGGAGCTACGAGCAGTACTTC	CASSPSVRSYEQYF
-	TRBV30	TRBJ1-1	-	TGTGCCTGGAGACCGGGACCGAACACTGAAGCTTTCTTT	CAWRPGPNTEAFF
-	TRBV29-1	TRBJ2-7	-	TGCAGCGTTGATTTGGCAGGACTCCCCTACGAGCAGTACTTC	CSVDLAGLPYEQYF
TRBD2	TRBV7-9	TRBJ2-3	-	TGTGCCAGCAGTTCAGGACCGGGACTAGCCTACCGTACTACGCAGTATTTT	CASSSGPGLAYRTTQYF